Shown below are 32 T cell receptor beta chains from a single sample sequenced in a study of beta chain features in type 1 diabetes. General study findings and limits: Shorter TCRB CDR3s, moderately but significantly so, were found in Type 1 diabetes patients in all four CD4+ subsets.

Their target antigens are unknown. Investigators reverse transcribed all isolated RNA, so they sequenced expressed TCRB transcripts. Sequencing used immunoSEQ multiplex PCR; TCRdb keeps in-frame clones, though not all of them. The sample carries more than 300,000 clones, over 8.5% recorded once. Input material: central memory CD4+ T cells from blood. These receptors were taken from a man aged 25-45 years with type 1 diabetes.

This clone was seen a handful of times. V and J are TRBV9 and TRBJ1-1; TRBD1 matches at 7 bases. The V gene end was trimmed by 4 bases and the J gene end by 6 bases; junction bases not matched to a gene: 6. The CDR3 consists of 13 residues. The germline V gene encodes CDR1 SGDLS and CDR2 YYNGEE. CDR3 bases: TGTGCCAGCAGCTTAACAGGGGTTCCTGAAGCTTTCTTT. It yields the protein CASSLTGVPEAFF.

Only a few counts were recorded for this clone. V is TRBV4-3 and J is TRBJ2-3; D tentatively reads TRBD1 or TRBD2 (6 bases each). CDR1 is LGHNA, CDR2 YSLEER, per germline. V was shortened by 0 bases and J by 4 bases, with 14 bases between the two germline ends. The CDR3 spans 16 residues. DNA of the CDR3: TGCGCCAGCAGCCAAGAATGGAGGGGGGAGGCAGATACGCAGTATTTT. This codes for CASSQEWRGEADTQYF.

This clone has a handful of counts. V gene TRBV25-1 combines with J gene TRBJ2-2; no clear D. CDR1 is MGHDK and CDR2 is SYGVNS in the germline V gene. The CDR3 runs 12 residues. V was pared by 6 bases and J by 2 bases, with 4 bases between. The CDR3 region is CASRDNTGELFF. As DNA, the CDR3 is TGTGCCAGCAGAGACAACACCGGGGAGCTGTTTTTT.

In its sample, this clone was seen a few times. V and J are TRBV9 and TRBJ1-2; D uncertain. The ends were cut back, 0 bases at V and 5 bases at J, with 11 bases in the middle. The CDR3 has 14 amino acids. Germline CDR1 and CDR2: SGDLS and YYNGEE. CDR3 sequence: CASSVESVTYGYTF. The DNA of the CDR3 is TGTGCCAGCAGCGTAGAGTCGGTTACGTATGGCTACACCTTC. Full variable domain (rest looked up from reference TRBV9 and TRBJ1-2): DSGVTQTPKHLITATGQRVTLRCSPRSGDLSVYWYQQSLDQGLQFLIQYYNGEERAKGNILERFSAQQFPDLHSELNLSSLELGDSALYFCASSVESVTYGYTFGSGTRLTVV.

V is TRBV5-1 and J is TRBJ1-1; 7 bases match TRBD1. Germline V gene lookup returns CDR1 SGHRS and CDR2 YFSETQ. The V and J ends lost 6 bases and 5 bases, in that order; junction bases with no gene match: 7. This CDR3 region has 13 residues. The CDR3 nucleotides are TGCGCCAGCACACCAGGGGGGCTGACTGAAGCTTTCTTT. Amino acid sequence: CASTPGGLTEAFF.

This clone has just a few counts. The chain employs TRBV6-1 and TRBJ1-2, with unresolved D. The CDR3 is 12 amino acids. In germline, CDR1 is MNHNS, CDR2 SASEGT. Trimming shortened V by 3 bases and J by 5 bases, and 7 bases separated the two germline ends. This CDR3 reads CASSDEGYGYTF. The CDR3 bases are TGTGCCAGCAGTGATGAAGGGTATGGCTACACCTTC.

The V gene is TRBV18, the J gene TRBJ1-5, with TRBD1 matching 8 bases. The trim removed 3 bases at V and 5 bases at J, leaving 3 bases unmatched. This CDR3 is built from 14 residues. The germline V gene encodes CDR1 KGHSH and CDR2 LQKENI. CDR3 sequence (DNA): TGTGCCAGCTCACCGGACAGGGACGATCAGCCCCAGCATTTT. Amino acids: CASSPDRDDQPQHF.

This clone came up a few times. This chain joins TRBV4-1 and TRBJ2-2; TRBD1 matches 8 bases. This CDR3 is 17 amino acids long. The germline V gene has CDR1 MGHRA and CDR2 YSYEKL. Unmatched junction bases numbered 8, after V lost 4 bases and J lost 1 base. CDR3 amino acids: CASSRSSGTGNTGELFF. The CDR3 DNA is TGCGCCAGCAGCCGATCCTCCGGGACAGGGAACACCGGGGAGCTGTTTTTT.

DNA of the CDR3: TGTGCCAGCAGTGAAGCGGCTCGACAAGCGCAGTATTTT. Its translation is CASSEAARQAQYF. This chain joins TRBV6-5 and TRBJ2-3; maybe TRBD2 (5 bases). Trimming pared 5 bases from V and 10 bases from J, leaving 16 bases between. This CDR3 spans 13 amino acids. Germline CDR1 MNHEY, CDR2 SVGAGI.

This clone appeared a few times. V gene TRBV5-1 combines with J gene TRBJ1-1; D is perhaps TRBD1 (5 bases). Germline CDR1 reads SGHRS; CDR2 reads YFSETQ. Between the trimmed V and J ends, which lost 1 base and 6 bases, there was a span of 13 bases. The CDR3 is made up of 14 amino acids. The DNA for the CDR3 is TGCGCCAGCAGCTTGTCCGTGGGGGGAGCTGAAGCTTTCTTT. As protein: CASSLSVGGAEAFF.

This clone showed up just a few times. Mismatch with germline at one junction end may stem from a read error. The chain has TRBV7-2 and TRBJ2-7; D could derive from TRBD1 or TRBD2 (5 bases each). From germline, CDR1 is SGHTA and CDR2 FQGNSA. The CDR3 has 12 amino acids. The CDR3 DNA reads TGTGCCAGCAGCTTATATCGAACAGGAGGAACTTTC. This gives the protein CASSLYRTGGTF.

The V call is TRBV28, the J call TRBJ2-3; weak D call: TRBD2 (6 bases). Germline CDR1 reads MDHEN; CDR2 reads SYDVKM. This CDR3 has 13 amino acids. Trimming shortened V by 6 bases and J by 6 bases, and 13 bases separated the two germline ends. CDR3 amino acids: CASSPSGRDTQYF. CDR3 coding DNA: TGTGCCAGCAGCCCTTCAGGGAGGGATACGCAGTATTTT. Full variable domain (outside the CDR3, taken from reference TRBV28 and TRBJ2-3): DVKVTQSSRYLVKRTGEKVFLECVQDMDHENMFWYRQDPGLGLRLIYFSYDVKMKEKGDIPEGYSVSREKKERFSLILESASTNQTSMYLCASSPSGRDTQYFGPGTRLTVL.

CDR3 nucleotides: TGCGCCAGCAGCCAAGGGGTCGCCGGGACGGCATCAAATACGCAGTATTTT. Protein: CASSQGVAGTASNTQYF. This chain links TRBV4-1 with TRBJ2-3; D is tentatively TRBD1 or TRBD2 (5 bases each). The V end lost 1 base, the J end lost 7 bases, and 21 bases lay between the germline ends. Germline V gene lookup returns CDR1 MGHRA and CDR2 YSYEKL. The CDR3 spans 17 residues.

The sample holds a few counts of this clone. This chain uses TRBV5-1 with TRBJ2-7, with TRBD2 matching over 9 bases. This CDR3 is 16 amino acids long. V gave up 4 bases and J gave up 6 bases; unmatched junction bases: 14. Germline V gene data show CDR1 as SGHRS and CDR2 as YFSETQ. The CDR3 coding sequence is TGCGCCAGCAGCCTGGGTTTGCGGGAGGGCCGGCCCGAGCAGTACTTC. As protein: CASSLGLREGRPEQYF.

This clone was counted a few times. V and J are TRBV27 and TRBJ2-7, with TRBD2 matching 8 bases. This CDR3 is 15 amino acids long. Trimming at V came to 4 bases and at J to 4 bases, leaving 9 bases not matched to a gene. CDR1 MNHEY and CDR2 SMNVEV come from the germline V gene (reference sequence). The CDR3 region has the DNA TGTGCCAGCAGTTCCCCCGGAGCGGGGGTATACGAGCAGTACTTC. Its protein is CASSSPGAGVYEQYF.

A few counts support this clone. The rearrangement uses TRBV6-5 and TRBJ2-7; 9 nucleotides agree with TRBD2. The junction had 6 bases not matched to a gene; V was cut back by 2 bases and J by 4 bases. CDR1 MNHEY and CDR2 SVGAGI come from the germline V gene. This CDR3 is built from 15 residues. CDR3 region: CASSYLGLALYEQYF. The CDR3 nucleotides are TGTGCCAGCAGTTACCTAGGACTAGCGCTTTACGAGCAGTACTTC.

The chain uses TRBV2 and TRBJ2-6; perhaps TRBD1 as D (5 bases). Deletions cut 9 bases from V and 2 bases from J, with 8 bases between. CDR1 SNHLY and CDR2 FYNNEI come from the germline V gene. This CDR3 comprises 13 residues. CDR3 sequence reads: CARQVPGANVLTF. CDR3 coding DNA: TGTGCCAGACAGGTCCCTGGGGCCAACGTCCTGACTTTC. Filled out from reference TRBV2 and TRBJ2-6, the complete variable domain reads EPEVTQTPSHQVTQMGQEVILRCVPISNHLYFYWYRQILGQKVEFLVSFYNNEISEKSEIFDDQFSVERPDGSNFTLKIRSTKLEDSAMYFCARQVPGANVLTFGAGSRLTVL.

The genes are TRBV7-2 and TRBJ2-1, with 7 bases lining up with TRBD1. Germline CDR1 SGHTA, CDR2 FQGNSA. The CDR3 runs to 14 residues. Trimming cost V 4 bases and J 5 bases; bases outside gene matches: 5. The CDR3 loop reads CASSSTGNDNEQFF. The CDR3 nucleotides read TGTGCCAGCAGCTCGACAGGGAACGACAATGAGCAGTTCTTC.

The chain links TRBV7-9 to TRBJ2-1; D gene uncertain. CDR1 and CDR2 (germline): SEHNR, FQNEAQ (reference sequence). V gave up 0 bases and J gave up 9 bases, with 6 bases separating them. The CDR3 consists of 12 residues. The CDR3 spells CASSLAPPEQFF. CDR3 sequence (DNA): TGTGCCAGCAGCTTAGCCCCCCCTGAGCAGTTCTTC.

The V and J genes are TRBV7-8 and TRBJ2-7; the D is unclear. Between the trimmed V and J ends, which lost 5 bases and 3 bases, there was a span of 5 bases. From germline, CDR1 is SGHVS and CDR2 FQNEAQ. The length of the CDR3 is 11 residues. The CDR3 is CASSIDYEQYF. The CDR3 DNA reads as TGTGCCAGCAGCATCGACTACGAGCAGTACTTC.

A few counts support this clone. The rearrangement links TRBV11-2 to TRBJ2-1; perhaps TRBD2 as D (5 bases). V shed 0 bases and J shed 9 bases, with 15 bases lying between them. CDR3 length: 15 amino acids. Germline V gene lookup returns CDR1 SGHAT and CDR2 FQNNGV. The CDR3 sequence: CASSLDQPGGFEQFF. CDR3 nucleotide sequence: TGTGCCAGCAGCTTAGATCAGCCAGGAGGTTTTGAGCAGTTCTTC.

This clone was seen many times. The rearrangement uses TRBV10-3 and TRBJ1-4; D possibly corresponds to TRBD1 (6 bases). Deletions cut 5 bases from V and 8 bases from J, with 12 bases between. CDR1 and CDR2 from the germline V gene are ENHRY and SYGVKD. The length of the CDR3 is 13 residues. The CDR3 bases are TGTGCCATCAGTATCCGGGACAACGAAAAACTGTTTTTT. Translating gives CAISIRDNEKLFF.

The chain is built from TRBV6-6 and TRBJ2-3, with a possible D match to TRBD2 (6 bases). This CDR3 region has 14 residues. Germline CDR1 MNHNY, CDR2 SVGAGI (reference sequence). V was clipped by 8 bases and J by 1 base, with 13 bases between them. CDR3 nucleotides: TGTGCCAGCCAGAATCCGGGGGGCACAGATACGCAGTATTTT. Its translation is CASQNPGGTDTQYF.

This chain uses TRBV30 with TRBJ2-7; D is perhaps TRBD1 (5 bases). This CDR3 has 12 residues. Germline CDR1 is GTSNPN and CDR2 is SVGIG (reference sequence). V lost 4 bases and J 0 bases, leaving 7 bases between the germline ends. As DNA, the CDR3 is TGTGCCTGGAACCAGGGCTCCTACGAGCAGTACTTC. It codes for CAWNQGSYEQYF.

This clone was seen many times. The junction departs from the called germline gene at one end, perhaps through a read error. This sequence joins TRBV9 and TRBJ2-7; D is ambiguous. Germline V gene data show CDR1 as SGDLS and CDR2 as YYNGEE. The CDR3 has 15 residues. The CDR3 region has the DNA TGTGCCAGCAGCGTAGCCTGGTTACCCTCCAACGAGCAGTACTTC. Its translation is CASSVAWLPSNEQYF.

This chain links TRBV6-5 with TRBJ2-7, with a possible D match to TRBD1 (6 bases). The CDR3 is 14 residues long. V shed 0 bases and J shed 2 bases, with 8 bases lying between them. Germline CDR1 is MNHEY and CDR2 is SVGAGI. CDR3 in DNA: TGTGCCAGCAGTTACTCGACAGGAACCTACGAGCAGTACTTC. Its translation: CASSYSTGTYEQYF.

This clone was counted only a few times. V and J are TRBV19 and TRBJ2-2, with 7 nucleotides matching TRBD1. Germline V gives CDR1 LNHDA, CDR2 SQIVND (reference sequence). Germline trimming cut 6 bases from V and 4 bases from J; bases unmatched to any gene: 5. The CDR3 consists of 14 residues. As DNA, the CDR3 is TGTGCCAGTAGCAATGGACAGGTCACCGGGGAGCTGTTTTTT. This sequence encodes CASSNGQVTGELFF.

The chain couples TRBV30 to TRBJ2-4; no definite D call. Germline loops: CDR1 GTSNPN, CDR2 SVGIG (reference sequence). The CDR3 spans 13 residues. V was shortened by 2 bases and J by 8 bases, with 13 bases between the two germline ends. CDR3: CAWSTGRVDIQYF. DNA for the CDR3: TGTGCCTGGAGTACTGGCCGGGTGGACATTCAGTACTTC.

The CDR3, as DNA: TGTGCCAGCAGTCCCCGGACAGCATATGAAGCTTTCTTT. This encodes CASSPRTAYEAFF. The chain carries TRBV27 and TRBJ1-1; TRBD1 is a possible D gene (6 bases). The germline V gene encodes CDR1 MNHEY and CDR2 SMNVEV (reference sequence). The V gene lost 5 bases and the J gene lost 7 bases, with 14 bases spanning the gap. The CDR3 contains 13 residues.

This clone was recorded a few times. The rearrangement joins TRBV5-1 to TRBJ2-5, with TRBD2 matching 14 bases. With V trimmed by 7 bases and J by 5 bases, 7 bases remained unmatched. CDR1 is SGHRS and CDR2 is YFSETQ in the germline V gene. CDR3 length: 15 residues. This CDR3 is CASGAGTSGSETQYF. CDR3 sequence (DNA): TGCGCCAGCGGAGCTGGGACTAGCGGGAGTGAGACCCAGTACTTC.

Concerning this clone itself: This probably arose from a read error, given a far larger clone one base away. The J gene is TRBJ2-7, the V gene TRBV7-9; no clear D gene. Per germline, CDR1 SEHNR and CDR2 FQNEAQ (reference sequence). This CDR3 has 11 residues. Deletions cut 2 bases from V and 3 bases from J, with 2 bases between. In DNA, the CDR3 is TGTGCCAGCAGCTTAAACTACGAGCAGTACTTC. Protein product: CASSLNYEQYF.

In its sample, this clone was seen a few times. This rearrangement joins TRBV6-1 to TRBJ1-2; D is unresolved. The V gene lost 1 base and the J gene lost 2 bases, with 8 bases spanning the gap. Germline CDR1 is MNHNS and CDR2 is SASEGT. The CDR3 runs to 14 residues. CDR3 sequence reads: CASSEDARNYGYTF. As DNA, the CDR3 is TGTGCCAGCAGTGAAGATGCGAGGAACTATGGCTACACCTTC.